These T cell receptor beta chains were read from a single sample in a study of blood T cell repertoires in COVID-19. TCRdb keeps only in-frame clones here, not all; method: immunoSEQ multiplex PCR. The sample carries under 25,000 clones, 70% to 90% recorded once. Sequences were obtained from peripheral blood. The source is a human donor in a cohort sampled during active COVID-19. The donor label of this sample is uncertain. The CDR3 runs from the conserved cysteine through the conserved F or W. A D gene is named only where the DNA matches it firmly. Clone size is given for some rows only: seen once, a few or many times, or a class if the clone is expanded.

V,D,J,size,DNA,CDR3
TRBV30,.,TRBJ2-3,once,TGTGCCTGGAGTCCCCGGGTGGCAGATACGCAGTATTTT,CAWSPRVADTQYF
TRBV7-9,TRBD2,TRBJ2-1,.,TGTGCCAGCAGCCCTAGCGGGAGGGGCTACAATGAGCAGTTCTTC,CASSPSGRGYNEQFF
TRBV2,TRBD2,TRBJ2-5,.,TGTGCCAGCAGTGAATTTACTAGCGGCTGGGCAGAGACCCAGTACTTC,CASSEFTSGWAETQYF
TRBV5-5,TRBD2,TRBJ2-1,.,TGTGCCAGCAGCTGGGGACTAGCGGGAGATGAGCAGTTCTTC,CASSWGLAGDEQFF
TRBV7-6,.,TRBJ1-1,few,TGTGCCAGCAGCACGGGACAGAACACTGAAGCTTTCTTT,CASSTGQNTEAFF
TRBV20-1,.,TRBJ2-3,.,TGCAGTCCAGTTTCCCGAGATACGCAGTATTTT,CSPVSRDTQYF
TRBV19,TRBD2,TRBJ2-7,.,TGTGCCAGTAGTACCGCTAGCGGACCCTCAGGAGAGCAGTACTTC,CASSTASGPSGEQYF
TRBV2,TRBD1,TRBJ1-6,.,TGTGCCAGCAGACGGGACAGGGGGCGGTATTCACCCCTCCACTTT,CASRRDRGRYSPLHF
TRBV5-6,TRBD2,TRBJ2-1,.,TGTGCCAGCAGCTTAGGGGCCATGTGGGAGTTGGGAGGGGAGCAGTTCTTC,CASSLGAMWELGGEQFF
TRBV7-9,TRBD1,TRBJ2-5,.,TGTGCCAGCAGCTCCCCGGGACAGGGAGTGGAGACCCAGTACTTC,CASSSPGQGVETQYF
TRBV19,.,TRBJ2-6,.,TGTGCCAGTAGCCAGGACAGTCTATCACTCTCTGGGGCCAACGTCCTGACTTTC,CASSQDSLSLSGANVLTF
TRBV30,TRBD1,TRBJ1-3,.,TGTGCCTGGAGGACGGGACAGGGGGCTTTCTCTGGAAACACCATATATTTT,CAWRTGQGAFSGNTIYF
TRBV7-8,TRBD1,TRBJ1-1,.,TGTGCCAGCAGCTTAGAGGCCCAGGGGGCCACTGAAGCTTTCTTT,CASSLEAQGATEAFF
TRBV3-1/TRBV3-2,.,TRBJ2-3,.,TGTGCCAGCAGTCCCGGTGGGGGCGGTGGCACAGATACGCAGTATTTT,CASSPGGGGGTDTQYF
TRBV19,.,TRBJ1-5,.,TGTGCCAGTAGTCCACAGGATAGCAATCAGCCCCAGCATTTT,CASSPQDSNQPQHF
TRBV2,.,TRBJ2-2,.,TGTGCCAGCAGTGCTTTTAGCCTCGCGAACACCGGGGAGCTGTTTTTT,CASSAFSLANTGELFF
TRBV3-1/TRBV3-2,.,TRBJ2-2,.,TGTGCCAGCAGCGGAGACTATTCCGGGGAGCTGTTTTTT,CASSGDYSGELFF
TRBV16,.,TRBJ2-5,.,TGTGCCAGCAGCCAACCTCAAGAGACCCAGTACTTC,CASSQPQETQYF
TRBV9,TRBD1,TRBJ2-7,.,TGTGCCAGCAGCTCAGAGGGGACAGCCCAAATGTCATTCTTCTACGAGCAGTACTTC,CASSSEGTAQMSFFYEQYF
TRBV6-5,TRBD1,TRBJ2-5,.,TGTGCCAGCAATCAGGACAGGTCCCAAGAGACCCAGTACTTC,CASNQDRSQETQYF
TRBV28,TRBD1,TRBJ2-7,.,TGTGCCAGCAGAAGAGCCGGGACAGGGGCCTACGAGCAGTACTTC,CASRRAGTGAYEQYF
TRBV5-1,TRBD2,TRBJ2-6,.,TGCGCCAGCAGCGGGGGGGCTGGGGCCAACGTCCTGACTTTC,CASSGGAGANVLTF
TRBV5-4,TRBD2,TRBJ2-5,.,TGTGCCAGCGGTACTACTCAAGCGGGAGACCAAGAGACCCAGTACTTC,CASGTTQAGDQETQYF
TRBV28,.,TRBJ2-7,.,TGTGCCAGCAGTTTAGTCACCTACTACGAGCAGTACTTC,CASSLVTYYEQYF
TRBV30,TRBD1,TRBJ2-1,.,TGTGCCTGGATGAAGACAGGGGGCTTTGAGCAGTTCTTC,CAWMKTGGFEQFF
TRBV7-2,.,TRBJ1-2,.,TGTGCCAGCAGCTTAGTCAATGGGAGGGAATATGGCTACACCTTC,CASSLVNGREYGYTF
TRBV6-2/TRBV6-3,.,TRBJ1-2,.,TGTGCCAGCAGTTCCCCGCGGGGGGCTGAAGCGATTAGAGGTGGCTACACCTTC,CASSSPRGAEAIRGGYTF